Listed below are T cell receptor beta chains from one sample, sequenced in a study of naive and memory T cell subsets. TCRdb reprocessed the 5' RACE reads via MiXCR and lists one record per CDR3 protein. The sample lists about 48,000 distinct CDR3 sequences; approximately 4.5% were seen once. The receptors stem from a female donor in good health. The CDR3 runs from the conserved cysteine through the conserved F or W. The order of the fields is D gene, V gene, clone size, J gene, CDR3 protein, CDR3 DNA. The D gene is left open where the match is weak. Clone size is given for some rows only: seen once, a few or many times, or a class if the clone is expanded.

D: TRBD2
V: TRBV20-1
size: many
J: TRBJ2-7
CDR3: CSAPLGREASEQYF
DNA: TGCAGTGCCCCCTTGGGGCGGGAGGCCTCCGAGCAGTACTTC

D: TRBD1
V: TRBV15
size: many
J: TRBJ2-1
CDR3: CATSLVRGQDEQFF
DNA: TGTGCCACCAGCCTAGTAAGGGGGCAAGATGAGCAGTTCTTC

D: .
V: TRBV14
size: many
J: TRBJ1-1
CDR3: CASSQQGFEAFF
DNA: TGTGCCAGCAGCCAGCAGGGATTTGAAGCTTTCTTT

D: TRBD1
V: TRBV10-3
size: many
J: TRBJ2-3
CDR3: CAISPGTGSTDTQYF
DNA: TGTGCCATCAGCCCCGGGACAGGGAGCACAGATACGCAGTATTTT

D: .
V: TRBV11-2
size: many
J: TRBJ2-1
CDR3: CASSPGLKQFF
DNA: TGTGCCAGCAGCCCCGGACTAAAACAGTTCTTC

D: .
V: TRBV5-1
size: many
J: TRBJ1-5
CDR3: CASSFDGYNQPQHF
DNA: TGCGCCAGCAGCTTTGACGGTTACAATCAGCCCCAGCATTTT

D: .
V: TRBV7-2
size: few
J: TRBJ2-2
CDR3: CASSFGGFTGELFF
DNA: TGTGCCAGCAGCTTTGGAGGGTTCACCGGGGAGCTGTTTTTT

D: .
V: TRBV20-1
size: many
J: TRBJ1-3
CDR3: CSAHDQPGNTIYF
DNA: TGCAGTGCTCATGATCAGCCTGGAAACACCATATATTTT

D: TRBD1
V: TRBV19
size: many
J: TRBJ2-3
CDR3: CASSFRGTTDTQYF
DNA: TGTGCCAGTAGTTTCAGGGGGACCACAGATACGCAGTATTTT

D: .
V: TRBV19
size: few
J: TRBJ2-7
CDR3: CASSQGQGPYEQYF
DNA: TGTGCCAGTAGTCAGGGGCAGGGGCCCTACGAGCAGTACTTC

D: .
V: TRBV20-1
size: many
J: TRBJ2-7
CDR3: CSAPRIAGSYEQYF
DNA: TGCAGTGCTCCCCGAATCGCAGGATCCTACGAGCAGTACTTC

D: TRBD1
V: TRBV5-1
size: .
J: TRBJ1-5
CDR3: CASSSGTGHQPQHF
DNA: TGCGCCAGCAGCTCGGGGACAGGGCATCAGCCCCAGCATTTT

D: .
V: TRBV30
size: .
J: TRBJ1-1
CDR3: CAWSAPDPLPMNTEAFF
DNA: TGTGCCTGGAGTGCACCGGACCCGCTCCCCATGAACACTGAAGCTTTCTTT

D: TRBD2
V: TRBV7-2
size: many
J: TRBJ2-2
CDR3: CASSRGTRNTGELFF
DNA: TGTGCCAGCAGCCGAGGGACTAGGAACACCGGGGAGCTGTTTTTT

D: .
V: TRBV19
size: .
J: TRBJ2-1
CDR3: CASSIQGFVVTISEQFF
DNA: TGTGCCAGTAGTATCCAGGGTTTCGTAGTGACGATCAGTGAGCAGTTCTTC

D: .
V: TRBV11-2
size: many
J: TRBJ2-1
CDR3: CASSPRQVERHEQFF
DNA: TGTGCCAGCAGCCCCCGACAGGTTGAACGACATGAGCAGTTCTTC

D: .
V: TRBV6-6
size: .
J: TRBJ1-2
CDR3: CASSYEGRFGGYTF
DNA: TGTGCCAGCAGTTACGAGGGGAGGTTTGGTGGCTACACCTTC

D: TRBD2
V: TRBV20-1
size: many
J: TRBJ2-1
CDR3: CSARTSESSYNEQFF
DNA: TGCAGTGCTCGGACTAGCGAGAGCTCCTACAATGAGCAGTTCTTC

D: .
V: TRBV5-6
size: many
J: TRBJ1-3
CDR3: CASSFELGGNTIYF
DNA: TGTGCCAGCAGCTTTGAATTGGGTGGAAACACCATATATTTT

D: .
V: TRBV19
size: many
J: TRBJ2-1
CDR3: CASSDDGPPRNEQFF
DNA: TGTGCCAGTAGTGATGACGGGCCCCCCCGGAATGAGCAGTTCTTC

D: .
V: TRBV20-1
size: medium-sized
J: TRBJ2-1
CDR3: CSARSRRLTDEQFF
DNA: TGCAGTGCTAGAAGTCGGCGGCTTACGGATGAGCAGTTCTTC

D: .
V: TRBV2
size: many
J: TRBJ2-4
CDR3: CASMSAWSTGTKNIQYF
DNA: TGTGCCAGCATGTCCGCCTGGAGCACAGGGACCAAAAACATTCAGTACTTC

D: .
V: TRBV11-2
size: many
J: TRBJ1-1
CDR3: CASSLEGRQAFF
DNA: TGTGCCAGCAGCTTAGAGGGGCGGCAAGCTTTCTTT

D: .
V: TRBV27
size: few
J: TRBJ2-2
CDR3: CASSWNWGRDGELFF
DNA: TGTGCCAGCAGTTGGAATTGGGGGCGAGACGGGGAGCTGTTTTTT

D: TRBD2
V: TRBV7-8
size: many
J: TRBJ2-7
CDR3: CASSNTGLAYEQYF
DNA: TGTGCCAGCAGCAACACGGGACTAGCCTACGAGCAGTACTTC

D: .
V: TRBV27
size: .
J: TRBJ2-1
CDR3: CASSLRHLDEQFF
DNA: TGTGCCAGCAGTTTAAGGCACCTCGATGAGCAGTTCTTC

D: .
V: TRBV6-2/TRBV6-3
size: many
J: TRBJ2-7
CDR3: CASSFTRQGSYEQYF
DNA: TGTGCCAGCAGTTTTACGAGGCAAGGCTCCTACGAGCAGTACTTC